The entry below gives a single T cell receptor beta chain sequence along with its context. This clonotype was counted many times. Its target antigen remains unknown. No much larger clonotype is one base removed from it; base qualities were not supplied. The Immunoverse kit was used to build TCR libraries from roughly 370 ng RNA, with molecular barcoded adaptors covering alpha/delta and beta/gamma chains. TCR library preparation used the same RNA that was used for transcriptome sequencing. TCR libraries were sequenced on an Illumina HiSeq 4000 with 2 x 150 cycles. On the authors' methods: With MiXCR, TCR reads were aligned to human V, D, J and C references and assembled into CDR3 clonotypes, with quality filtering and error correction included. The tcR package in R was used to analyze clonotype counts and gene usage diversity. For inspection of raw mapping reads, RNA-seq reads were mapped by STAR aligner version 2.5.3a onto GRCh37 of the human genome. To test the effect of sequencing depth on detected clonotypes, IR-seq fastq files were randomly downsampled using Seqtk 1.3. The raw public data were reprocessed by TCRdb itself: fastp quality trimming at Q25, MiXCR clonotype calling, in-frame beta chains only. One record per CDR3 amino acid sequence lists the most common genes and DNA. The V and J calls and clone size come from TCRdb's table, not from the authors' own analysis. This sample comprises tens of thousands of distinct CDR3 sequences, 13% to 15% of them detected only once. The ten largest clones add up to about two fifths of the sample.

The data were obtained in a study of read filtering for tumor transcriptome and immune sequencing (dated by TCRdb to about 2020). About the study as a whole: The cohort was composed of about 18 male and roughly 15 female patients, with a mean age of approximately 62 years and an age range of roughly 45 to 85. One of the main goals was to work out a read-filtering strategy for immune repertoire data, in particular whether clonotypes backed by only a single read should be removed. Whole-transcriptome libraries were prepared with the TruSeq RNA Access Library Prep Kit after DNase treatment. By revised international staging, 8 or 9 patients were R-ISS I, approximately 15 were R-ISS II and 7 were R-ISS III. Using the same bone marrow samples, the study compared TCR repertoires obtained by targeted immune repertoire sequencing with those obtained by bulk whole-transcriptome sequencing. TCR-region mapped reads per sample ranged from about 4.05 to 11 million with IR-seq versus only about 85 to 1,300 with RNA-seq.

The V end gives up 1 base and the J end 6 bases, leaving 9 bases in the junction not matched to a gene. Measured from the cysteine to the phenylalanine, the CDR3 is 15 residues long. Only the CDR3 DNA is retained, 45 bases long and in frame from the first base. The germline V gene provides CDR1 SGHRS and CDR2 YFSETQ. Every patient had bone marrow sampled at the time of active disease. Bone marrow mononuclear cells were isolated by Ficoll-Hypaque density gradient centrifugation. To remove myeloma plasma cells, the cells were labeled with CD138 magnetic microbeads on a MACS separator, and CD138-negative cells were then collected by negative selection. Purity of the isolated cells was checked by flow cytometry on an Attune NxT using CD138 antibodies. Total RNA was extracted with TRIzol reagent and quantified with a NanoDrop spectrophotometer. Paired RNA-seq and IR-seq were performed on the CD138-negative bone marrow sample of each patient.

Paper-wide results and their limitations: The correlation between IR-seq and RNA-seq shared clonotype proportions was increased by removal of single-read clonotypes. Single-read clonotypes made up around 82% of clonotypes but only 3% to 4% of total reads in IR-seq, compared with 65% to 75% of clonotypes and 35% to 55% of reads in RNA-seq. Clonotypes were captured by IR-seq at much higher depth and more reliably than by RNA-seq, and smaller IR-seq throughput was sufficient for identification of most shared clonotypes. The sorted CD138-negative fraction was not purified T cells but a mixed bone marrow immune population.

Material: a population of CD138-negative cells sorted from bone marrow. The sample's cell subset or site label, decoded: bone marrow mononuclear cells depleted of CD138+ plasma/myeloma cells by negative magnetic selection. This sequence was found in a donor aged 40 or over with multiple myeloma. This chain is built from TRBV5-1 and TRBJ2-7; 8 bases in between match TRBD1. In nucleotides, the sequence is TGCGCCAGCAGCTTGACGAGGACAGGGTCCCTCGAGCAGTACTTC. Its coded protein is CASSLTRTGSLEQYF.